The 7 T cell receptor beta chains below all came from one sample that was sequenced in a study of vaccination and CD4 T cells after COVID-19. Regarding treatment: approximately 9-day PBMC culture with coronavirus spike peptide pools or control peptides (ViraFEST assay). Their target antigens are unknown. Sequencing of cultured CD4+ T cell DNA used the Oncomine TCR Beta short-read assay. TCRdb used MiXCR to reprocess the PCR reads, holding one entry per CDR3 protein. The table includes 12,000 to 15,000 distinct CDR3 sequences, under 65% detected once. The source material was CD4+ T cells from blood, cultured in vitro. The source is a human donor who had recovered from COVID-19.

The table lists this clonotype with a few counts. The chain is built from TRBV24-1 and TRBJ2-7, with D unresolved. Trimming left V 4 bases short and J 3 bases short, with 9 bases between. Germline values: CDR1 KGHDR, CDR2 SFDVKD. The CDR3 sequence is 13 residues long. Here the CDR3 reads CATSEGSNYEQYF. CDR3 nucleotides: TGTGCCACCAGTGAGGGTTCGAACTACGAGCAGTACTTC.

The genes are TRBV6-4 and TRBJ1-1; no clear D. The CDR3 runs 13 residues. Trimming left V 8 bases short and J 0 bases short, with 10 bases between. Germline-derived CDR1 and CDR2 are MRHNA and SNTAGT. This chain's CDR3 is CASGRSMNTEAFF. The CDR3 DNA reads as TGTGCCAGCGGCAGGAGCATGAACACTGAAGCTTTCTTT.

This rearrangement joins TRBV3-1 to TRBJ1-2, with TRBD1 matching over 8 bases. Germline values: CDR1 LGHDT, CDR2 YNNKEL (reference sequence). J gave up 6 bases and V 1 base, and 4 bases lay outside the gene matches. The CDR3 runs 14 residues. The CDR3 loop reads CASSQVGQAHGYTF. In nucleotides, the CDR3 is TGTGCCAGCAGCCAAGTGGGACAGGCGCATGGCTACACCTTC.

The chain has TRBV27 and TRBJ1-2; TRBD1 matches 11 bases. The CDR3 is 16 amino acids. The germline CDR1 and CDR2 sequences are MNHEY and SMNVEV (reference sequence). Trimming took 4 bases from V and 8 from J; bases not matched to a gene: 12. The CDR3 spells CASSSVRTGGFGGYTF. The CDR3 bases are TGTGCCAGCAGTTCCGTGAGGACAGGGGGCTTTGGCGGCTACACCTTC.

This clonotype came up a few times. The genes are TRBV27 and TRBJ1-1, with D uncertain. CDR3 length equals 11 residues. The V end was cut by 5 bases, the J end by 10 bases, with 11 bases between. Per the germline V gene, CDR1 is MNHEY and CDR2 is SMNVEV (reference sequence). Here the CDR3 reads CASSGVTGAFF. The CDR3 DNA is TGTGCCAGCAGTGGGGTGACGGGAGCTTTCTTT.

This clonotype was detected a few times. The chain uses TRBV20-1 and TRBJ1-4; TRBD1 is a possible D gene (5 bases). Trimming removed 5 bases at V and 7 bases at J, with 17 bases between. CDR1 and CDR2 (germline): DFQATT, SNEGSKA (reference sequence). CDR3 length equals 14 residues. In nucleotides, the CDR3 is TGCAGTGCTCGCCGCGGGGGTATTGGTGAAAAACTGTTTTTT. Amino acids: CSARRGGIGEKLFF.

The CDR3: CSALPPGQGANEQFF. CDR3 nucleotides: TGCAGCGCCCTGCCTCCGGGACAGGGGGCAAATGAGCAGTTCTTC. The genes are TRBV29-1 and TRBJ2-1, with 12 positions matching TRBD1. The CDR3 extends over 15 amino acids. Germline V gene sequence: CDR1 SQVTM, CDR2 ANQGSEA. Trimming cost V 7 bases and J 7 bases; bases outside gene matches: 11.